A single sample gave rise to the 5 T cell receptor beta chains below, sequenced in a study of CD8+CD57+ T cells in acquired aplastic anemia. Previously, flow cytometry had revealed CD8+CD57+ cell expansion in the patients chosen for sequencing. TCR beta VDJ and CDR3 were profiled, and genomic DNA was the template. TCRdb called the reads again in MiXCR, with one record for every CDR3 protein. The sample holds 150,000 or so distinct CDR3 sequences, over 50% seen once. Sample: sorted CD4+, CD8+, or CD8+CD57+ T cells (not recorded which) from PBMCs. Receptors originate from a human donor with aplastic anemia.

This clonotype came up a few times. The V gene is TRBV9, the J gene TRBJ2-7; 8 bases match TRBD1. The CDR3 consists of 15 residues. The germline CDR1 and CDR2 sequences are SGDLS and YYNGEE. Trimming took 0 bases from V and 4 from J; bases not matched to a gene: 6. The CDR3 reads CASSVGTGHRYEQYF. CDR3 nucleotides: TGTGCCAGCAGCGTAGGGACAGGGCACAGATACGAGCAGTACTTC.

This clonotype was counted between two and nine times. V gene TRBV7-2 combines with J gene TRBJ2-7; 7 bases fit TRBD2. Germline V gene sequence: CDR1 SGHTA, CDR2 FQGNSA. V shed 7 bases, J shed 2 bases, and the junction held 5 bases outside the gene matches. CDR3 size: 13 residues. CDR3 in amino acids: CASNLGLAYEQYF. CDR3 DNA sequence: TGTGCCAGCAACCTCGGACTAGCCTACGAGCAGTACTTC.

Points on this clonotype: A read error is possible here, since a much larger clone lies one base away. This chain joins TRBV5-6 and TRBJ2-1; possibly TRBD1 or TRBD2 for D (5 bases each). CDR3 length: 12 amino acids. Germline V lookup: CDR1 SGHDT, CDR2 YYEEEE. V dropped 5 bases and J dropped 10 bases, with 13 bases sitting between them. In DNA, the CDR3 is TGTGCCAGCAGAGGAGCGTGGGGGGAGCAGTTCTTC. It is translated as CASRGAWGEQFF. Drawing the rest from reference TRBV5-6 and TRBJ2-1, the complete variable domain is DAGVTQSPTHLIKTRGQQVTLRCSPKSGHDTVSWYQQALGQGPQFIFQYYEEEERQRGNFPDRFSGHQFPNYSSELNVNALLLGDSALYLCASRGAWGEQFFGPGTRLTVL.

V gene TRBV12-3 or TRBV12-4 combines with J gene TRBJ2-7, with no clear D. Trimming took off 4 bases at V and 0 bases at J, with 10 bases between the two ends. The CDR3 is 14 residues long. CDR3 sequence reads: CASSSGRSSYEQYF. The CDR3 DNA reads TGTGCCAGCAGTTCTGGACGGAGCTCCTACGAGCAGTACTTC.

The gene calls are TRBV29-1 and TRBJ2-7; no clear D gene. The germline V gene encodes CDR1 SQVTM and CDR2 ANQGSEA. The CDR3 is 14 amino acids. V was pared by 2 bases and J by 8 bases, with 19 bases between. CDR3 amino acids: CSVESRQLLGKQYF. The CDR3, as DNA: TGCAGCGTTGAAAGTCGTCAGCTCCTCGGAAAGCAGTACTTC.